Presented here are 27 T cell receptor beta chains from one specimen sequenced in a study of T cells in narcolepsy. Here immunoSEQ multiplex PCR was the method, and the copy in TCRdb shows in-frame clones only, minus some. Of about 33,000 clones listed, approximately 80% are singletons. The sequencing input was CD45RA- memory CD4+ T cells from PBMCs. These TCRs come from a human donor with narcolepsy.

The sample holds one count of this clone. The rearrangement uses TRBV4-1 and TRBJ1-1; D is uncertain. V lost 0 bases, J lost 5 bases, and 16 bases lay in between. The length of the CDR3 is 16 residues. CDR1 MGHRA and CDR2 YSYEKL come from the germline V gene. The CDR3 DNA follows: TGCGCCAGCAGCCAAGATGGGATCGCCCTTGGGACTGAAGCTTTCTTT. Translation: CASSQDGIALGTEAFF.

CDR3 sequence reads: CASRPGQTDTQYF. CDR3 nucleotides: TGTGCCAGTAGGCCTGGACAAACAGATACGCAGTATTTT. V is TRBV19 and J is TRBJ2-3; possible D gene TRBD1, 5 bases. CDR1 and CDR2 from the germline V gene are LNHDA and SQIVND (reference sequence). V was trimmed by 6 bases and J by 3 bases, leaving 10 bases between them. This CDR3 spans 13 amino acids.

The chain carries TRBV5-8 and TRBJ2-3, with 11 bases that match TRBD2. This CDR3 has 18 amino acids. J lost 1 base, V lost 2 bases, and 9 bases had no gene match. Germline CDR1 is SGHTS and CDR2 is YDEGEE. The CDR3 region has the DNA TGTGCCAGCAGCTTCCTAGCGGGGGGACAACCTCGCACAGATACGCAGTATTTT. Translated, it gives CASSFLAGGQPRTDTQYF.

Of note for this clone: Its ends do not fully match the called genes, so a read error is possible. The sample has other DNA sequences that encode this CDR3 too. V and J are TRBV11-2 and TRBJ1-1; 8 bases are shared with TRBD1. This CDR3 spans 13 amino acids. CDR1 SGHAT and CDR2 FQNNGV come from the germline V gene. The CDR3 here is CASSLDRTGKAFF. In nucleotides, the CDR3 is TGTGCCAGCAGCCTAGACCGGACAGGGAAGGCTTTCTTT.

The chain employs TRBV19 and TRBJ1-6; 7 nucleotides match TRBD1. Germline CDR1 is LNHDA and CDR2 is SQIVND (reference sequence). The CDR3 covers 14 residues. Trimming at V came to 3 bases and at J to 7 bases, leaving 3 bases not matched to a gene. CDR3 protein: CASSMPGQNSPLHF. The CDR3 nucleotides are TGTGCCAGTAGTATGCCGGGACAGAATTCACCCCTCCACTTT.

The V and J genes are TRBV6-5 and TRBJ2-6, with D tentatively TRBD1 (5 bases). The V and J ends lost 7 bases and 0 bases respectively, with 10 bases between them. Germline-derived CDR1 and CDR2 are MNHEY and SVGAGI. CDR3 length equals 15 residues. The CDR3 is CASTRDASGANVLTF. CDR3 DNA: TGTGCCAGCACCAGGGATGCCTCTGGGGCCAACGTCCTGACTTTC.

For the CDR3, the DNA is TGTGCCGGGAGACTATTAGCGAACACCGGGGAGCTGTTTTTT. Translation: CAGRLLANTGELFF. J is TRBJ2-2 and V is TRBV6-5, with D possibly TRBD2 on 5 matching bases. The germline V gene encodes CDR1 MNHEY and CDR2 SVGAGI. V lost 11 bases and J lost 0, with 13 bases in between. CDR3 size: 14 residues.

The chain combines TRBV30 with TRBJ1-2; D is ambiguous. V lost 4 bases and J 9 bases, leaving 12 bases between the germline ends. This CDR3 contains 11 residues. Germline V gene lookup returns CDR1 GTSNPN and CDR2 SVGIG (reference sequence). The CDR3 sequence: CAWNQVVRYTF. DNA of the CDR3: TGTGCCTGGAATCAGGTGGTGCGCTACACCTTC.

V is TRBV6-5 and J is TRBJ1-4, with D tentatively TRBD1 (6 bases). The CDR3 is 15 residues long. CDR1 and CDR2 from the germline V gene are MNHEY and SVGAGI. V was pared by 4 bases and J by 10 bases, with 19 bases between. CDR3 bases: TGTGCCAGCAGTTTCGGAACAGGGAGGTTGGGAAAACTGTTTTTT. Protein product: CASSFGTGRLGKLFF.

The J gene is TRBJ1-5, the V gene TRBV18; D call uncertain. From germline, CDR1 is KGHSH and CDR2 LQKENI. Trimming took 5 bases from V and 1 from J, leaving 12 bases between them. The CDR3 extends over 15 amino acids. The chain's CDR3 is CASSTRSQSNQPQHF. In nucleotides, the CDR3 is TGTGCCAGCTCAACGAGAAGTCAAAGCAATCAGCCCCAGCATTTT.

This chain joins TRBV19 and TRBJ1-3; TRBD1 might be the D (5 bases). This CDR3 comprises 15 residues. Germline V gene lookup returns CDR1 LNHDA and CDR2 SQIVND (reference sequence). V lost 3 bases and J lost 0, with 9 bases in between. The CDR3 region has the DNA TGTGCCAGTAGTATGCGCCAGGGCTCTGGAAACACCATATATTTT. Its translation is CASSMRQGSGNTIYF.

This clone was found a few times. The chain links TRBV6-5 to TRBJ2-7; D uncertain. Germline assignment: CDR1 MNHEY and CDR2 SVGAGI. The CDR3 has 13 amino acids. V was trimmed by 6 bases and J by 1 base, leaving 10 bases between them. In DNA form, the CDR3 reads TGTGCCAGCAGCCCGACCCCTTCCTACGAGCAGTACTTC. It translates to CASSPTPSYEQYF.

This clone occurred a few times. The chain joins TRBV6-1 to TRBJ2-7; either TRBD1 or TRBD2 may supply D (6 bases each). This CDR3 contains 15 residues. Per the germline V gene, CDR1 is MNHNS and CDR2 is SASEGT. Trimming took 2 bases from V and 3 from J, leaving 14 bases between them. The CDR3 loop is CASSETWTAGYEQYF. The CDR3 DNA is TGTGCCAGCAGTGAAACTTGGACAGCGGGCTACGAGCAGTACTTC.

The gene calls are TRBV29-1 and TRBJ2-5; TRBD2 matches at 8 bases. After removal of 1 base from V and 8 bases from J, the junction contained 9 bases not matched to a gene. CDR1 is SQVTM and CDR2 is ANQGSEA in the germline V gene. This CDR3 is built from 14 residues. The CDR3 region is CSVEGTSRDGTQYF. In nucleotides, the CDR3 is TGCAGCGTTGAAGGGACTAGCCGGGATGGTACCCAGTACTTC.

This chain joins TRBV19 and TRBJ1-5, with D perhaps TRBD1 (5 bases). Trimming took 1 base from V and 1 from J, leaving 8 bases between them. Germline CDR1 LNHDA, CDR2 SQIVND (reference sequence). The CDR3 has 15 amino acids. In DNA form, the CDR3 reads TGTGCCAGTAGTATAGGGGGGATAAGCAATCAGCCCCAGCATTTT. Its translation: CASSIGGISNQPQHF. The full variable domain, its missing parts supplied by reference TRBV19 and TRBJ1-5, is DGGITQSPKYLFRKEGQNVTLSCEQNLNHDAMYWYRQDPGQGLRLIYYSQIVNDFQKGDIAEGYSVSREKKESFPLTVTSAQKNPTAFYLCASSIGGISNQPQHFGDGTRLSIL.

This chain joins TRBV5-4 and TRBJ2-1; D is uncertain. The CDR3 runs 13 residues. Deletions cut 1 base from V and 6 bases from J, with 8 bases between. CDR1 SGHNT and CDR2 YYREEE come from the germline V gene (reference sequence). This chain's CDR3 is CASSLSAANEQFF. The DNA for the CDR3 is TGTGCCAGCAGCTTGTCTGCCGCCAATGAGCAGTTCTTC.

This chain links TRBV15 with TRBJ1-3; D not certain. The CDR3 totals 14 residues. V lost 1 base to trimming and J lost 3 bases, with 7 bases between them. The germline gives CDR1 LNHNV, CDR2 YYDKDF (reference sequence). The CDR3 is CATSRGVFGNTIYF. The DNA for the CDR3 is TGTGCCACCAGCAGAGGGGTCTTTGGAAACACCATATATTTT.

A word on this clone: Other nucleotide sequences in the sample specify the same CDR3. The chain is built from TRBV28 and TRBJ1-5; the D gene is possibly TRBD1 (5 bases). Germline CDR1 MDHEN, CDR2 SYDVKM. This CDR3 has 14 amino acids. The V and J ends lost 5 bases and 6 bases respectively, with 14 bases between them. DNA for the CDR3: TGTGCCAGCAGTCCCGCAGGGTTTGGTCAGCCCCAGCATTTT. It yields the protein CASSPAGFGQPQHF.

The rearrangement joins TRBV7-9 to TRBJ1-2; D uncertain. Germline V CDR1 and CDR2: SEHNR, FQNEAQ (reference sequence). CDR3 length equals 15 residues. Trimming pared 5 bases from V and 0 bases from J, leaving 13 bases between. The CDR3 bases are TGTGCCAGCAGCGGGAGGACCGCTGCTAACTATGGCTACACCTTC. Protein sequence: CASSGRTAANYGYTF.

This clone was detected a few times. V usage is TRBV6-1 and J usage is TRBJ1-2; 7 positions match TRBD1. The CDR3 is 12 residues long. Germline-derived CDR1 and CDR2 are MNHNS and SASEGT. Trimming took 5 bases from V and 8 from J; bases not matched to a gene: 5. CDR3 DNA sequence: TGTGCCAGCAGTAGAGACAGGGCCGGCTACACCTTC. This translates into CASSRDRAGYTF.

This clone was seen a handful of times. This chain uses TRBV15 with TRBJ2-1; 7 positions match TRBD2. J gave up 4 bases and V 0 bases, and 3 bases lay outside the gene matches. Germline lookup yields CDR1 LNHNV and CDR2 YYDKDF (reference sequence). This CDR3 has 15 amino acids. DNA for the CDR3: TGTGCCACCAGCAGAGAGGCCGGGGGGTACAATGAGCAGTTCTTC. This gives the protein CATSREAGGYNEQFF.

The gene calls are TRBV1 and TRBJ1-5. TRBV1 is recorded as a pseudogene. The CDR3 is 16 residues long. The CDR3 loop is CTSSPTDWNSNQPQHF. As DNA, the CDR3 is TGCACCAGCAGCCCCACGGACTGGAATAGCAATCAGCCCCAGCATTTT.

A remark on this clone: In the same sample, other DNA sequences code for this CDR3. The CDR3 nucleotides read TGTGCTAGCGGGGGGCGCGCTGAAGCTTTCTTT. Encoded protein: CASGGRAEAFF. V usage is TRBV6-5 and J usage is TRBJ1-1, with D possibly TRBD1 on 6 matching bases. The V gene's germline CDR1 is MNHEY and CDR2 SVGAGI. The CDR3 totals 11 residues.

The chain recombines TRBV11-2 with TRBJ2-2; 7 bases align to TRBD2. The germline gives CDR1 SGHAT, CDR2 FQNNGV. The CDR3 runs to 15 residues. Losses at the gene ends were 5 bases for V and 7 bases for J; bases not matched to a gene: 10. CDR3 nucleotides: TGTGCCAGCAGCCCCGGACGGGGGGTGGACGGGGAGCTGTTTTTT. It is translated as CASSPGRGVDGELFF.

As DNA, the CDR3 is TGTGCCACGGGACTAGGGAATCGAGAGACCCAGTACTTC. It translates to CATGLGNRETQYF. The chain carries TRBV11-2 and TRBJ2-5, with TRBD2 identical over 8 bases. Looked up from germline, CDR1 is SGHAT and CDR2 is FQNNGV. The CDR3 runs to 13 residues. Unmatched junction bases numbered 8, after V lost 10 bases and J lost 4 bases.

The rearrangement links TRBV18 to TRBJ2-7; D is unclear. The V gene lost 0 bases and the J gene lost 2 bases, with 8 bases spanning the gap. Germline V CDR1 and CDR2: KGHSH, LQKENI. The CDR3 sequence is 14 residues long. As DNA, the CDR3 is TGTGCCAGCTCACCACCGGCCAGCACCTACGAGCAGTACTTC. Translation: CASSPPASTYEQYF. Full variable domain (remainder filled in from reference TRBV18 and TRBJ2-7): NAGVMQNPRHLVRRRGQEARLRCSPMKGHSHVYWYRQLPEEGLKFMVYLQKENIIDESGMPKERFSAEFPKEGPSILRIQQVVRGDSAAYFCASSPPASTYEQYFGPGTRLTVT.

The V and J genes are TRBV7-2 and TRBJ1-1, with TRBD1 matching 8 bases. V gave up 5 bases and J gave up 5 bases; unmatched junction bases: 4. The CDR3 totals 13 residues. The germline V gene encodes CDR1 SGHTA and CDR2 FQGNSA. This CDR3 is CASSPRTGTEAFF. DNA of the CDR3: TGTGCCAGCAGCCCCCGGACAGGGACTGAAGCTTTCTTT.